The TCR beta chain under discussion was sequenced for a study of T cells in Graves' hyperthyroidism and ophthalmopathy. The V gene end was trimmed by 4 bases and the J gene end by 0 bases; junction bases not matched to a gene: 5. The CDR3 has 16 residues. This clonotype has a count of ten or more. Researchers took RNA transcripts and amplified the TCR beta CDR3 regions from them. The primer set for the first-round RT-PCR of the TCR CDR3 was HTBI. TCRdb recomputed calls from the multiplex PCR reads with MiXCR, one row per CDR3 protein. This repertoire shows fewer than 750,000 distinct CDR3 sequences, around 42% found once; its top ten account for about 8.3%. The study excluded patients with uncontrolled infection, other autoimmune disease, pregnancy or lactation.

The sample comprised peripheral blood or thyroid tissue (not recorded which). This TCR came from a woman under 30 with Graves' hyperthyroidism. The rearrangement joins TRBV6-7 to TRBJ2-7; 11 nucleotides align to TRBD2. TRBV6-7 is an ORF, with its function uncertain. This CDR3 reads CASSSGTSGPSYEQYF. CDR3 nucleotide sequence: TGTGCCAGCAGTTCGGGGACTAGCGGTCCCTCCTACGAGCAGTACTTC.